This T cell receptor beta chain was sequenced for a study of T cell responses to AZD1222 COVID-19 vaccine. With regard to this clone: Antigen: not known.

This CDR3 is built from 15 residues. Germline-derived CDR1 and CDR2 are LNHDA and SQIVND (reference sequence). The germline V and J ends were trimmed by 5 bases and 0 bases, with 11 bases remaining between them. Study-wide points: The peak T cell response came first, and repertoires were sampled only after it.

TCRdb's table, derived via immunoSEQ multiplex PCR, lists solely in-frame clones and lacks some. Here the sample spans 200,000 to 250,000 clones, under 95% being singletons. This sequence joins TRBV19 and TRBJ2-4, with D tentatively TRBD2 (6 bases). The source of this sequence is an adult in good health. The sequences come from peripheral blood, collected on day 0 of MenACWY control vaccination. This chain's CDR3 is CASSVGGEAKNIQYF. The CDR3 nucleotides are TGTGCCAGTAGTGTCGGGGGAGAAGCCAAAAACATTCAGTACTTC.